The 14 T cell receptor beta chains below all came from one sample that was sequenced in a study of shared clonotypes between healthy human individuals (dated by TCRdb to the early 2020s). To prepare the library, the immunoSEQ multiplex PCR assay was applied. The clones in this table, taken by TCRdb from immuneACCESS, are in-frame only. Not every clone is retained; where verified, under half of the shortfall comes from an unresolved V gene, and the cause of the rest is unknown. The sample table records around 750,000 clones; about 74% of these occur just once. The ten largest clones capture over 1.5% of the sample. Sequenced material: memory CD4+ T cells sorted from blood. In light of the paper, this sample's cell subset or site label describes: CD45RA-negative fraction. The origin of the receptors is a woman aged 30 to 39 in good health.

This clone was picked up one time. The V call is TRBV10-3, the J call TRBJ2-6, with 7 bases fitting TRBD2. Germline V lookup: CDR1 ENHRY, CDR2 SYGVKD. J was trimmed by 2 bases and V by 7 bases; bases with no gene match: 5. The CDR3 consists of 15 residues. The CDR3 is CAIKGGSTGANVLTF. The CDR3 DNA follows: TGTGCCATCAAAGGCGGGAGTACTGGGGCCAACGTCCTGACTTTC.

V gene TRBV6-1 combines with J gene TRBJ1-4, with a weak D call TRBD1 (5 bases). The CDR3 contains 13 residues. V was trimmed by 7 bases and J by 2 bases, leaving 8 bases between them. Germline V gene sequence: CDR1 MNHNS, CDR2 SASEGT. CDR3 DNA: TGTGCCAGCACTGACAGCACTAATGAAAAACTGTTTTTT. Its protein is CASTDSTNEKLFF.

This clone has only one observation. The rearrangement links TRBV7-8 to TRBJ2-1; the match to TRBD2 covers 8 bases. After removal of 2 bases from V and 6 bases from J, the junction contained 6 bases not matched to a gene. The CDR3 loop spans 15 amino acids. Per the germline V gene, CDR1 is SGHVS and CDR2 is FQNEAQ. CDR3 sequence (DNA): TGTGCCAGCAGCTTACAGAGCGGGAGTGGCAATGAGCAGTTCTTC. Amino acid sequence: CASSLQSGSGNEQFF.

The sample holds many counts of this clone. The chain is built from TRBV6-4 and TRBJ1-5, with 8 positions matching TRBD1. This CDR3 is 12 amino acids long. Germline CDR1 is MRHNA and CDR2 is SNTAGT. The J segment lost 7 bases and the V segment lost 8 bases, leaving 4 bases of the junction unmatched. CDR3 amino acids: CASGYRGQPQHF. The CDR3 nucleotides are TGTGCCAGCGGATACAGGGGGCAGCCCCAGCATTTT.

This chain uses TRBV21-1 with TRBJ1-2; the D call TRBD1 from the table was never checked on the DNA. TRBV21-1 is classified as a pseudogene. The CDR3 covers 14 residues. CDR3 sequence reads: CASSRGQGPCGYTF. The CDR3 DNA sequence: TGTGCCAGCAGTCGCGGACAGGGCCCTTGTGGCTACACCTTC.

The CDR3 reads CASRESPGQLFRSTSYEQYF. CDR3 bases: TGTGCCAGCAGGGAATCTCCGGGACAGCTCTTTCGTTCAACCTCCTACGAGCAGTACTTC. The J gene is TRBJ2-7, the V gene TRBV6-1, with 7 nucleotides matching TRBD1. Losses at the gene ends were 6 bases for V and 0 bases for J; bases not matched to a gene: 23. CDR3 size: 20 residues. Germline CDR1 MNHNS, CDR2 SASEGT.

V usage is TRBV2 and J usage is TRBJ2-2; 12 bases agree with TRBD1. The CDR3 consists of 15 residues. Germline values: CDR1 SNHLY, CDR2 FYNNEI. V was pared by 6 bases and J by 7 bases, with 6 bases of the junction left unmatched. CDR3 sequence: CASRAGTGGFGELFF. In DNA form, the CDR3 reads TGTGCCAGCAGGGCCGGGACAGGGGGCTTCGGGGAGCTGTTTTTT.

This chain uses TRBV4-1 with TRBJ1-6, with TRBD1 matching 9 bases. The V gene end was trimmed by 4 bases and the J gene end by 4 bases; junction bases not matched to a gene: 5. CDR1 is MGHRA and CDR2 is YSYEKL in the germline V gene. The CDR3 runs 16 residues. The CDR3 region is CASSPLTGGYNSPLHF. The CDR3 DNA is TGCGCCAGCAGCCCCCTGACAGGGGGATATAATTCACCCCTCCACTTT.

The CDR3 is CASSQGASGSSYEQYF. Written as DNA, the CDR3 is TGCGCCAGCAGCCAAGGTGCGAGCGGGAGTTCTTACGAGCAGTACTTC. This chain links TRBV4-1 with TRBJ2-7; 8 nucleotides match TRBD2. CDR1 MGHRA and CDR2 YSYEKL come from the germline V gene. The trim removed 1 base at V and 4 bases at J, leaving 9 bases unmatched. The CDR3 has 16 amino acids.

The rearrangement links TRBV11-3 to TRBJ2-1; D gene uncertain. With 5 bases removed from V and 10 bases from J, the gap between germline ends came to 9 bases. This CDR3 is 11 amino acids long. Germline V CDR1 and CDR2: SGHNT, YENEEA. The CDR3 bases are TGTGCCAGCAGCCAGGACGGAGAGCAGTTCTTC. Amino acid sequence: CASSQDGEQFF.

A note on this clone: The same CDR3 arises from other DNA sequences in this sample as well. The chain is built from TRBV19 and TRBJ2-7; 13 nucleotides agree with TRBD2. The CDR3 runs 13 residues. Germline values: CDR1 LNHDA, CDR2 SQIVND (reference sequence). V shed 8 bases, J shed 2 bases, and the junction held 0 bases outside the gene matches. CDR3 nucleotide sequence: TGTGCCAGTGGGACTAGCGGGACCTACGAGCAGTACTTC. This sequence encodes CASGTSGTYEQYF.

CDR3 nucleotide sequence: TGCGCCAGCAGCTTTACAGGGGGCGAGCAGTACTTC. Translated: CASSFTGGEQYF. This rearrangement joins TRBV5-1 to TRBJ2-7, with 8 nucleotides matching TRBD1. Germline V gene data show CDR1 as SGHRS and CDR2 as YFSETQ. V lost 2 bases to trimming and J lost 6 bases; unmatched junction nucleotides: 1. The CDR3 loop spans 12 amino acids.

The rearrangement uses TRBV14 and TRBJ2-5; the D is unclear. The CDR3 consists of 12 residues. Germline values: CDR1 SGHDN, CDR2 FVKESK. Trimming took off 2 bases at V and 7 bases at J, with 8 bases between the two ends. The CDR3 DNA reads TGTGCCAGCAGCCAATATGAAGGGACCCAGTACTTC. Protein sequence: CASSQYEGTQYF.

J is TRBJ1-1 and V is TRBV7-2, with D possibly TRBD1 on 5 matching bases. Germline V lookup: CDR1 SGHTA, CDR2 FQGNSA. This CDR3 is 15 amino acids long. V was cut by 2 bases and J by 2 bases, with 12 bases left in between. The CDR3 bases are TGTGCCAGCAGCTTATCGGCAGGGCGTAACACTGAAGCTTTCTTT. The encoded protein is CASSLSAGRNTEAFF.